This T cell receptor (beta chain) emerged from a study of T cells in pancreatic ductal adenocarcinoma. Points from the study as a whole: Blood had more productive templates and about 7.9-fold more unique clonotypes than tumor. Tumor-versus-blood clonality comparisons may be biased toward lower tumor diversity.

Produced via immunoSEQ multiplex PCR; TCRdb's table is partial and in-frame only. The table includes roughly 100,000 clones, 90% to 95% detected once. Surgery without prior neoadjuvant therapy was the treatment of the selected pancreatic ductal adenocarcinoma patients. Worth noting for this clone: Its specificity is unknown.

Germline loops: CDR1 MNHEY, CDR2 SMNVEV (reference sequence). J was trimmed by 4 bases and V by 7 bases; bases with no gene match: 5. The CDR3 has 14 residues. The clonotype comes from a human donor with pancreatic ductal adenocarcinoma. The source material was PBMCs. V usage is TRBV27 and J usage is TRBJ2-1, with 9 bases that match TRBD2. The CDR3 DNA sequence: TGTGCCAGCACGCGGGAGGGAAATTACAATGAGCAGTTCTTC. Translated, it gives CASTREGNYNEQFF.